This T cell receptor (beta chain) was captured in a study of T cells in localized non-small cell lung cancer. Study results and limitations: The highest T cell clonality was in uninvolved adjacent lung, above tumor. In adjacent lung appeared a median 57 of the top 100 tumor clones.

The count of this clone is one. Its specificity is unknown. The CDR3 covers 16 residues. Germline V gene lookup returns CDR1 SSHAT and CDR2 FNYEAQ (reference sequence). With 1 base removed from V and 5 bases from J, the gap between germline ends came to 15 bases. Profiled with immunoSEQ multiplex PCR; TCRdb holds only in-frame clones, not every one. The sample lists about 40,000 clones, roughly 90% occurring once. The sequence was obtained from a woman aged 40-69 years with stage II lung adenocarcinoma. Specimen: PBMCs, collected before any cancer treatment. The chain recombines TRBV7-7 with TRBJ1-5; D is perhaps TRBD1 (5 bases). CDR3 region: CASSLGGRGVDQPQHF. CDR3 DNA: TGTGCCAGCAGCTTAGGGGGCAGAGGGGTAGATCAGCCCCAGCATTTT.